This passage covers 3 T cell receptor beta chains from one sample sequenced in a study of cytomegalovirus exposure and HLA in healthy donors. The repertoire was sequenced with immunoSEQ multiplex PCR; TCRdb's copy has only in-frame clones and lacks some. The sample shows roughly 310,000 clones, roughly 88% of them seen only once. What was sequenced was PBMCs. The receptors stem from a man aged 25 to 40 in good health and CMV-seronegative.

V and J are TRBV29-1 and TRBJ2-3, with 9 bases matching TRBD2. The V gene's germline CDR1 is SQVTM and CDR2 ANQGSEA. The CDR3 runs to 13 residues. Trimming at V came to 6 bases and at J to 2 bases, leaving 3 bases not matched to a gene. In nucleotides, the CDR3 is TGCAGCGTAGCGGGGGGCCCCACAGATACGCAGTATTTT. Translating gives CSVAGGPTDTQYF.

The CDR3 nucleotides read TGTGCCAGCAGCTTGGCCACAGGGGGCTTTAGCACAGATACGCAGTATTTT. Its protein product is CASSLATGGFSTDTQYF. The V call is TRBV5-4, the J call TRBJ2-3; 9 bases are shared with TRBD1. This CDR3 has 17 amino acids. Germline lookup yields CDR1 SGHNT and CDR2 YYREEE (reference sequence). V shed 0 bases, J shed 0 bases, and the junction held 5 bases outside the gene matches.

This clone was counted a few times. The genes are TRBV4-1 and TRBJ1-2, with D uncertain. Trimming pared 3 bases from V and 5 bases from J, leaving 22 bases between. Germline lookup yields CDR1 MGHRA and CDR2 YSYEKL. This CDR3 has 17 residues. The CDR3 spells CASSHRKGGQRPYGYTF. The CDR3 DNA reads as TGCGCCAGCAGCCACCGCAAGGGAGGGCAGCGGCCTTATGGCTACACCTTC.